The entry that follows covers one T cell receptor beta chain sequence. Ophthalmopathy patients had moderate-to-severe active disease, CAS ≥3, NOSPECS ≥4, and disease duration under 3 months. Uncontrolled infections, other autoimmune diseases, pregnancy or lactation led to exclusion of patients. This sample holds PBMCs from approximately 9 ml fresh peripheral blood. This sample was included in a study of T cells in Graves' hyperthyroidism and ophthalmopathy. About the study: Peripheral blood was taken when the disease was first diagnosed, before any treatment began.

Researchers took RNA transcripts and amplified the TCR beta CDR3 regions from them. HTBI primers were employed in a first-round RT-PCR of the TCR CDR3. MiXCR, run by TCRdb on the multiplex PCR reads, gives a single entry per CDR3 protein. The sample lists 400,000 to 600,000 distinct CDR3 sequences, roughly 15% occurring once. The CDR3 has 16 residues. From germline, CDR1 is MDHEN and CDR2 SYDVKM. Unmatched junction bases numbered 5, after V lost 2 bases and J lost 1 base. The rearrangement joins TRBV28 to TRBJ2-1; 7 nucleotides align to TRBD1. This TCR was sampled from a woman aged 25 to 39 with Graves' ophthalmopathy. Sequenced: blood. This CDR3 is CASSLGGQRSYNEQFF. The CDR3 region has the DNA TGTGCCAGCAGTTTAGGGGGACAGCGGTCCTACAATGAGCAGTTCTTC.